This record covers a single T cell receptor beta chain. In the original analysis: Amplification of reference gene primers was used by the study to estimate nucleated cell counts. Assay used: immunoSEQ multiplex PCR; TCRdb lists only in-frame clones, some missing. V and J calls plus clone size are reproduced from that table; the DNA served to infer D and trimming. The sample lists 60,000 to 65,000 clones; about 87% were seen once. The data were obtained in a study of blood T cell repertoires in COVID-19. About the study: Researchers got acute and convalescent COVID-19 samples from the United States, Italy and Spain.

CDR3 length: 14 residues. CDR1 and CDR2 (germline): LGHNA, YNFKEQ. The V segment lost 1 base and the J segment 10 bases; nucleotides outside the gene matches: 2. The receptor's source is a human donor with active COVID-19. The donor label of this sample is uncertain. This chain links TRBV4-2 with TRBJ2-1; 12 bases align to TRBD2. Material for sequencing was peripheral blood. CDR3 in amino acids: CASSQGLAGAEQFF. The CDR3 coding sequence is TGTGCCAGCAGCCAAGGACTAGCGGGGGCCGAGCAGTTCTTC.